The present T cell receptor (beta chain) was sequenced within a study of blood T cell repertoires in COVID-19. This clone came up a few times. Germline trimming cut 4 bases from V and 6 bases from J; bases unmatched to any gene: 6. This CDR3 spans 15 amino acids. CDR1 is SGHNT, CDR2 YYREEE, per germline (reference sequence). Only in-frame clones appear in the TCRdb table, and some are missing; sequencing was by immunoSEQ multiplex PCR. This sample has 300,000 to 400,000 clones, with about 87% found just once. The V gene is TRBV5-4, the J gene TRBJ1-6; 8 nucleotides line up with TRBD1. The receptor was derived from a man between 25 and 39 years old who had recovered from COVID-19. The sample consisted of PBMCs or T cells enriched from blood (not recorded which). The CDR3 bases are TGTGCCAGCAGCGGTGACAGGGGCCTTAATTCACCCCTCCACTTT. Protein: CASSGDRGLNSPLHF.